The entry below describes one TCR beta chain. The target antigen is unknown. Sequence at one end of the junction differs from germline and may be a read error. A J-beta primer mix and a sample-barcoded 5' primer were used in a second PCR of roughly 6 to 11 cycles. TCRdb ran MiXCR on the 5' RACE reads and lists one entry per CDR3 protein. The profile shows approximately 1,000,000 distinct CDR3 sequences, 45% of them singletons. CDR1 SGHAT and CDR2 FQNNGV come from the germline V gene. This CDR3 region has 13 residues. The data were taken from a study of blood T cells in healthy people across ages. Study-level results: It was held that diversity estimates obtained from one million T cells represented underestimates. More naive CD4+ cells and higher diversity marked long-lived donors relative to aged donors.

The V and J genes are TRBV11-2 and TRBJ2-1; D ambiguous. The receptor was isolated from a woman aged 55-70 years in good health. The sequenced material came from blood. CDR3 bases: TGTGTCAGCAGCTTAGAGTACTACAATGAGCAGTTCTTC. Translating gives CVSSLEYYNEQFF.